These 8 T cell receptor beta chains were sequenced from one sample in a study of identical twins. MiXCR, applied by TCRdb to the 5' RACE reads, yields one record per CDR3 protein. The table shows roughly 240,000 distinct CDR3 sequences, with approximately 7.9% occurring only once. These same records also appear under a second study, on yellow fever vaccine responses in identical twins.

Sequenced input: CD8+ T cells sorted from blood. Source of these receptors: a woman in her late teens or twenties in good health.

This clonotype has a handful of counts. V and J are TRBV28 and TRBJ2-1; TRBD2 matches 7 bases. The CDR3 covers 13 residues. The J segment lost 3 bases and the V segment lost 7 bases, leaving 3 bases of the junction unmatched. Germline V gene lookup returns CDR1 MDHEN and CDR2 SYDVKM. CDR3 coding DNA: TGTGCCAGCATGGCGGGGGACTACAATGAGCAGTTCTTC. Translated, it gives CASMAGDYNEQFF.

This clonotype was seen at least ten times. V usage is TRBV29-1 and J usage is TRBJ1-1; 11 nucleotides agree with TRBD1. The CDR3 length is 13 residues. V trimming: 5 bases; J trimming: 6 bases; junction bases outside the gene matches: 5. CDR1 is SQVTM, CDR2 ANQGSEA, per germline. Written as DNA, the CDR3 is TGCAGCGTTTATCCGGGACAGGGGGCTGAAGCTTTCTTT. Protein product: CSVYPGQGAEAFF.

This clonotype was counted ten times or more. V and J are TRBV12-3 or TRBV12-4 and TRBJ2-1, with D perhaps given as TRBD1 or TRBD2 (5 bases each). The CDR3 extends over 15 amino acids. Trimming pared 3 bases from V and 1 base from J, leaving 10 bases between. The CDR3 is CASSFEGPSYNEQFF. CDR3 nucleotides: TGTGCCAGCAGTTTCGAGGGGCCATCCTACAATGAGCAGTTCTTC.

Note on this clonotype: A read error may be the cause here, since a much bigger clone is one base away. V and J are TRBV3-1 and TRBJ2-1; 10 bases map to TRBD1. This CDR3 spans 15 amino acids. Germline CDR1 is LGHDT and CDR2 is YNNKEL (reference sequence). CDR3 DNA sequence: TGTGCCACCAGCCGAGGGACAGGGGAAATTGGTGAGCAGTTCTTC. This encodes CATSRGTGEIGEQFF.

The chain has TRBV11-3 and TRBJ2-1; D is unresolved. Germline CDR1 is SGHNT and CDR2 is YENEEA. The V gene lost 3 bases and the J gene lost 9 bases, with 12 bases spanning the gap. This CDR3 has 13 residues. The CDR3 here is CASSLGESGEQFF. The CDR3 DNA is TGTGCCAGCAGCTTGGGTGAGTCCGGTGAGCAGTTCTTC.

V gene TRBV5-1 combines with J gene TRBJ2-7; 7 nucleotides line up with TRBD1. In germline, CDR1 is SGHRS, CDR2 YFSETQ. The CDR3 totals 13 residues. With 0 bases clipped from V and 6 bases from J, the junction kept 3 bases outside the gene matches. Here the CDR3 DNA reads TGCGCCAGCAGCTTGGGACAGGGACGCGAGCAGTACTTC. The encoded protein is CASSLGQGREQYF.

A few counts support this clonotype. The chain uses TRBV3-1 and TRBJ2-3; D could derive from TRBD1 or TRBD2 (5 bases each). V was pared by 5 bases and J by 1 base, with 19 bases between. The CDR3 loop spans 17 amino acids. The germline V gene has CDR1 LGHDT and CDR2 YNNKEL (reference sequence). The CDR3 bases are TGTGCCAGCAGCGGGACCCAGGTAGGGGTCGGCACAGATACGCAGTATTTT. Its protein is CASSGTQVGVGTDTQYF.

CDR3 residues: CATSRGDGYEQYF. The CDR3, as DNA: TGTGCCACCAGCAGGGGAGACGGGTACGAGCAGTACTTC. This chain links TRBV15 with TRBJ2-7; perhaps TRBD2 as D (5 bases). This CDR3 region has 13 residues. CDR1 is LNHNV, CDR2 YYDKDF, per germline (reference sequence). V lost 3 bases and J lost 4, with 10 bases in between.